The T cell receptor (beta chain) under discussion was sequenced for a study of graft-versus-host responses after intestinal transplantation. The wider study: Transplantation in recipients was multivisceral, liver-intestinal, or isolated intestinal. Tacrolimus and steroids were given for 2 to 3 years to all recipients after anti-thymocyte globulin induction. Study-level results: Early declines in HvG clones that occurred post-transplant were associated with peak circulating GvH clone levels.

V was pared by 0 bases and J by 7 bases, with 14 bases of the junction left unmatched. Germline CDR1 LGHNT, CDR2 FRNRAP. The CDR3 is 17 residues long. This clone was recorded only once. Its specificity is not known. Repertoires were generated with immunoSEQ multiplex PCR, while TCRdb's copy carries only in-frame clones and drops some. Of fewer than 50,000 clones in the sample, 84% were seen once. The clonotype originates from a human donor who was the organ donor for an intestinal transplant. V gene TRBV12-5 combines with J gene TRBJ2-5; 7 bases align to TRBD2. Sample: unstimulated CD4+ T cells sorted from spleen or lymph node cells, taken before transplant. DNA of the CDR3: TGTGCTAGTGGTTTGGTAGTAGCGGGCCCCCGAGAGGGGACCCAGTACTTC. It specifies CASGLVVAGPREGTQYF.